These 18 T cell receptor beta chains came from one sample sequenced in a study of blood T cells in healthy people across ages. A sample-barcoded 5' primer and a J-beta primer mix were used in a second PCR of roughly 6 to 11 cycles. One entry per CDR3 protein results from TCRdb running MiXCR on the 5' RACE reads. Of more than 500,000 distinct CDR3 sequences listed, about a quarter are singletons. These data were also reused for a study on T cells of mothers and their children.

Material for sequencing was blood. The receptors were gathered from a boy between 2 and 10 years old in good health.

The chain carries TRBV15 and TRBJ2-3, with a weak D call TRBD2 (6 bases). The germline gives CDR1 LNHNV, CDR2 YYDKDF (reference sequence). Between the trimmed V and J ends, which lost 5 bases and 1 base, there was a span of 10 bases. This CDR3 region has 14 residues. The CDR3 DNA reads TGTGCCACCAGCGGACGGAGGGGCACAGATACGCAGTATTTT. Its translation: CATSGRRGTDTQYF.

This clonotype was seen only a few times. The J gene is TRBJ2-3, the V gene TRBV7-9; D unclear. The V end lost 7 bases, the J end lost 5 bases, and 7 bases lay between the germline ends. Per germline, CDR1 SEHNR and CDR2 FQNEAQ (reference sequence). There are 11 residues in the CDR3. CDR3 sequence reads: CASTHQDTQYF. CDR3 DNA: TGTGCCAGCACCCATCAAGATACGCAGTATTTT.

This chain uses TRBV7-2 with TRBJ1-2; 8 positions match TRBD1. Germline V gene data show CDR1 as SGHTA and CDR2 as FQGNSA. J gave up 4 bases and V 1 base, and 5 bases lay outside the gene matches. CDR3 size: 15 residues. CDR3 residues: CASSLGGQGPYGYTF. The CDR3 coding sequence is TGTGCCAGCAGCTTAGGTGGACAGGGACCCTATGGCTACACCTTC.

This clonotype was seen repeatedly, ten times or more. CDR3 coding DNA: TGTGCCAGCAGTTCCCCCCTGGGCGGTCTAAGCTCCTACAATGAGCAGTTCTTC. Encoded protein: CASSSPLGGLSSYNEQFF. This sequence joins TRBV6-6 and TRBJ2-1; the D is unclear. V lost 4 bases and J 0 bases, leaving 19 bases between the germline ends. Germline loops: CDR1 MNHNY, CDR2 SVGAGI (reference sequence). This CDR3 region has 18 residues.

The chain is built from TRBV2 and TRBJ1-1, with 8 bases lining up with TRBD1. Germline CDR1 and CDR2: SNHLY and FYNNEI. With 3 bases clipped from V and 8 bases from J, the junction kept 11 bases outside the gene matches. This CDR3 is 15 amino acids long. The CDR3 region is CASSESWTGSGEAFF. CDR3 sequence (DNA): TGTGCCAGCAGTGAGTCCTGGACAGGGTCGGGGGAAGCTTTCTTT.

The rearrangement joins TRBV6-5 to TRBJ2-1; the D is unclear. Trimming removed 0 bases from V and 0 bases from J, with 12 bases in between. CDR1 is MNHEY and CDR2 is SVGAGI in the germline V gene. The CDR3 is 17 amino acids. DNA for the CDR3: TGTGCCAGCAGTTACTCGTCCGGCTACGACTCCTACAATGAGCAGTTCTTC. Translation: CASSYSSGYDSYNEQFF.

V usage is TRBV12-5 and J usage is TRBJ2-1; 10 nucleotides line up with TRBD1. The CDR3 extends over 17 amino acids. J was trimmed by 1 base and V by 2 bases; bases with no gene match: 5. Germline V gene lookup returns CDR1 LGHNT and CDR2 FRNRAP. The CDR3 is CASGLRPGQGSYNEQFF. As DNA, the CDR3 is TGTGCTAGTGGTTTGCGACCGGGACAGGGGTCCTACAATGAGCAGTTCTTC.

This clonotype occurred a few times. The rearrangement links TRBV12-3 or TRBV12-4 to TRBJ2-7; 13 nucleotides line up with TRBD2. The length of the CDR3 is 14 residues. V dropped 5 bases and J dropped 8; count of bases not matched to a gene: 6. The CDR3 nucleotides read TGTGCCAGCAGTCCCCGGACTAGCGGGAGTAAGCAGTACTTC. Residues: CASSPRTSGSKQYF.

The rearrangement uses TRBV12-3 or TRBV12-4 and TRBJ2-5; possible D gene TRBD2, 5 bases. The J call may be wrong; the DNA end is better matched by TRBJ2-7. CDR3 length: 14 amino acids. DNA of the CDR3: TGTGCCAGCAGCCTAGAGGACTTTTCGCCCGAGCAGTACTTC. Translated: CASSLEDFSPEQYF.

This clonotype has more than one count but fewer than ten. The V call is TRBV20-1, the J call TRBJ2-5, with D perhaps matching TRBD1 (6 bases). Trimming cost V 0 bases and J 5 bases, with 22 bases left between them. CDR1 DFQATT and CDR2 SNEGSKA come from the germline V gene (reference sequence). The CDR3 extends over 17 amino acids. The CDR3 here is CSAREAADSLASETQYF. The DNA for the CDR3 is TGCAGTGCTAGAGAGGCGGCGGACAGTTTGGCTTCGGAGACCCAGTACTTC.

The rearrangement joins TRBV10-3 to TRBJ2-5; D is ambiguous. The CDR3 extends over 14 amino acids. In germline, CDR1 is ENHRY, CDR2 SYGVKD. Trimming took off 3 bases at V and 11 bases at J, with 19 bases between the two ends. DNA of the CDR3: TGTGCCATCAGTGACCTAGTGGACCCCCTAAGGCAGTACTTC. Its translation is CAISDLVDPLRQYF.

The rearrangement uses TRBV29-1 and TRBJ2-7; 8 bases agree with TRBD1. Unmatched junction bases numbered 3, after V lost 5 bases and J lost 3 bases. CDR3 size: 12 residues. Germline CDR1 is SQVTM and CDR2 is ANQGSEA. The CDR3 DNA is TGCAGCGTTCCCACAGGGGGCTACGAGCAGTACTTC. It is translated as CSVPTGGYEQYF.

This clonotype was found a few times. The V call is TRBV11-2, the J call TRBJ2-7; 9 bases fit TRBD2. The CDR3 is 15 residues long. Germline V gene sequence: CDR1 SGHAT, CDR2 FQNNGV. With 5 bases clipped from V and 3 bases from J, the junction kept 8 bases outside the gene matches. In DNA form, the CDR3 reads TGTGCCAGCAGCGAAAAGGGACTAGCAATCTACGAGCAGTACTTC. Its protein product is CASSEKGLAIYEQYF.

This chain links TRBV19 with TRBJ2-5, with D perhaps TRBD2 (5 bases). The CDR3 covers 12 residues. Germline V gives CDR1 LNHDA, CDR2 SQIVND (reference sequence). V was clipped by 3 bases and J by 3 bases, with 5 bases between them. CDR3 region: CASSIGKETQYF. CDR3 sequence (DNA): TGTGCCAGTAGTATCGGGAAAGAGACCCAGTACTTC.

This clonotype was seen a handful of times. The CDR3 sequence: CAWSGLSVGEQFF. DNA of the CDR3: TGTGCCTGGAGTGGTTTAAGCGTAGGTGAGCAGTTCTTC. V gene TRBV30 combines with J gene TRBJ2-1; D not resolved. The CDR3 runs 13 residues. V lost 1 base to trimming and J lost 9 bases, with 13 bases between them. Germline loops: CDR1 GTSNPN, CDR2 SVGIG (reference sequence).

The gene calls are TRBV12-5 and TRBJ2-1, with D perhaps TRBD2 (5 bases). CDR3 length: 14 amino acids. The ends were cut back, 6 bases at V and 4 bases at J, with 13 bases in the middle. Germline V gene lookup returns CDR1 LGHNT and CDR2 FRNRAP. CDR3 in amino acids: CASGSTAGYNEQFF. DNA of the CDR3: TGTGCTAGTGGCTCGACTGCGGGTTACAATGAGCAGTTCTTC.

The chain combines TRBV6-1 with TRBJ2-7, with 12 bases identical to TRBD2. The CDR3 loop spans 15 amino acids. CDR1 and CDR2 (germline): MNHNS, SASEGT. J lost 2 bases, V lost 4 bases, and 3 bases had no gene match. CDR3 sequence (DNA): TGTGCCAGCAGTGCCCGACTAGCGGGAGCCTACGAGCAGTACTTC. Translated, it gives CASSARLAGAYEQYF.

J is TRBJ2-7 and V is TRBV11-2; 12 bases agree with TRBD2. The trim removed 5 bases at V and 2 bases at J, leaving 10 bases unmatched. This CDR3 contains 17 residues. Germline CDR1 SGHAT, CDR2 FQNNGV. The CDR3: CASSPGLAGPLTYEQYF. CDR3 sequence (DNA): TGTGCCAGCAGCCCCGGACTAGCGGGGCCCCTTACCTACGAGCAGTACTTC.